This T cell receptor beta chain came from a study of shared clonotypes between healthy human individuals. Study-wide context: The plates for each donor numbered three CD4 naive, three CD4 memory, two CD8 naive and one CD8 memory.

At deep level, the assay was performed. Only in-frame clones appear in the TCRdb table, and some are missing; sequencing was by immunoSEQ multiplex PCR. The repertoire includes about 2 million clones, roughly 96% of them detected once, and 0.13% sits in the top ten. V shed 3 bases and J shed 7 bases, with 9 bases lying between them. CDR1 is LNHDA, CDR2 SQIVND, per germline (reference sequence). This CDR3 is built from 12 residues. The rearrangement joins TRBV19 to TRBJ1-2; D is ambiguous. This clonotype originated in a man in his late teens or twenties in good health. Input material: naive CD4+ T cells sorted from blood. The sample's subset: CD45RA+ positively selected. DNA for the CDR3: TGTGCCAGTAGTATGGACTGGGGTGGCTACACCTTC. Translating gives CASSMDWGGYTF.